One and the same sample provided the 5 T cell receptor beta chains below, sequenced in a study of T cells in Graves' hyperthyroidism and ophthalmopathy. Template material for amplifying TCR beta CDR3 regions consisted of RNA transcripts. With the HTBI primer set, the TCR CDR3 went through a first round of RT-PCR. TCRdb redid the calling of the multiplex PCR reads with MiXCR, one entry per CDR3 protein. The table shows hundreds of thousands of distinct CDR3 sequences, with approximately 15% occurring only once. The sample was blood. These receptors were collected from a woman in her 50s with Graves' ophthalmopathy.

This clonotype was counted at least ten times. The gene calls are TRBV20-1 and TRBJ2-7; 7 nucleotides agree with TRBD2. J gave up 1 base and V 5 bases, and 17 bases lay outside the gene matches. The CDR3 totals 17 residues. The germline gives CDR1 DFQATT, CDR2 SNEGSKA (reference sequence). This CDR3 is CSAWGILSGYNSYEQYF. As DNA, the CDR3 is TGCAGTGCTTGGGGCATCCTTAGCGGGTATAATTCCTACGAGCAGTACTTC.

The V gene is TRBV9, the J gene TRBJ1-5; D unclear. The CDR3 has 13 amino acids. The V end was cut by 0 bases, the J end by 4 bases, with 5 bases between. CDR1 and CDR2 (germline): SGDLS, YYNGEE. This CDR3 is CASSVDLNQPQHF. Here the CDR3 DNA reads TGTGCCAGCAGCGTAGATCTGAATCAGCCCCAGCATTTT.

This clonotype occurred many times. The V and J genes are TRBV19 and TRBJ2-1; D perhaps matches TRBD2 (6 bases). In germline, CDR1 is LNHDA, CDR2 SQIVND (reference sequence). The CDR3 contains 14 residues. Trimming took off 6 bases at V and 3 bases at J, with 12 bases between the two ends. CDR3 sequence (DNA): TGTGCCAGTAGACCGGGACTTCTCTACAATGAGCAGTTCTTC. It is translated as CASRPGLLYNEQFF. Complete variable domain (other parts from reference TRBV19 and TRBJ2-1): DGGITQSPKYLFRKEGQNVTLSCEQNLNHDAMYWYRQDPGQGLRLIYYSQIVNDFQKGDIAEGYSVSREKKESFPLTVTSAQKNPTAFYLCASRPGLLYNEQFFGPGTRLTVL.

The sample holds a few counts of this clonotype. This chain connects TRBV14 to TRBJ2-6; TRBD2 is a possible D gene (5 bases). The ends were cut back, 0 bases at V and 1 base at J, with 10 bases in the middle. Looked up from germline, CDR1 is SGHDN and CDR2 is FVKESK. There are 17 residues in the CDR3. The CDR3: CASSQELPGSGANVLTF. CDR3 nucleotides: TGTGCCAGCAGCCAAGAGTTACCGGGGTCTGGGGCCAACGTCCTGACTTTC.

This clonotype was picked up many times. The chain combines TRBV11-3 with TRBJ2-5, with D tentatively TRBD2 (6 bases). Deletions cut 5 bases from V and 1 base from J, with 8 bases between. The CDR3 extends over 13 amino acids. From germline, CDR1 is SGHNT and CDR2 YENEEA. CDR3 region: CASSVGSQETQYF. DNA for the CDR3: TGTGCCAGCAGCGTCGGGAGCCAAGAGACCCAGTACTTC.